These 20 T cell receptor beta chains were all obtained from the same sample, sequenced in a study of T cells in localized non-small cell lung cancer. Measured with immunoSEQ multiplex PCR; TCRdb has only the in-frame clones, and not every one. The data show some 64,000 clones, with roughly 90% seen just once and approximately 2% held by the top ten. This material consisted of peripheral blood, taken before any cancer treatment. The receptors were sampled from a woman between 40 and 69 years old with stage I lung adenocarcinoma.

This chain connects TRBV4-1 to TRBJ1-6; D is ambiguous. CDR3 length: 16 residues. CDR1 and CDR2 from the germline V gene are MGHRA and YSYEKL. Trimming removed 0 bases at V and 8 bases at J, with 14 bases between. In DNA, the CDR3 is TGCGCCAGCAGCCAAGACCTCGTCCTTTGGGATTCACCCCTCCACTTT. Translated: CASSQDLVLWDSPLHF.

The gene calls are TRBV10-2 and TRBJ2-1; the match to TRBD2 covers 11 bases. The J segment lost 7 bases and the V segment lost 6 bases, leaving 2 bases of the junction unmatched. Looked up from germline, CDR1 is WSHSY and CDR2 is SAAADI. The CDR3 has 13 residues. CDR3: CASSLAGGNEQFF. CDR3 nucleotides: TGCGCCAGCAGCCTAGCGGGGGGTAATGAGCAGTTCTTC.

CDR3 in amino acids: CASSPRGTSGLEQYF. The CDR3 DNA follows: TGTGCCAGCAGCCCTCGTGGGACTAGCGGTCTCGAGCAGTACTTC. The V and J genes are TRBV7-2 and TRBJ2-7; TRBD2 agrees at 11 bases. With 5 bases clipped from V and 6 bases from J, the junction kept 9 bases outside the gene matches. Germline-derived CDR1 and CDR2 are SGHTA and FQGNSA. This CDR3 is 15 amino acids long.

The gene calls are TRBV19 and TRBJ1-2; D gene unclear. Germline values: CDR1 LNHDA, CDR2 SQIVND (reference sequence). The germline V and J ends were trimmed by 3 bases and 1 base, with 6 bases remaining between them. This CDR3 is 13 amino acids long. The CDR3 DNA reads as TGTGCCAGTAGTATGATTTATAACTATGGCTACACCTTC. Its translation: CASSMIYNYGYTF.

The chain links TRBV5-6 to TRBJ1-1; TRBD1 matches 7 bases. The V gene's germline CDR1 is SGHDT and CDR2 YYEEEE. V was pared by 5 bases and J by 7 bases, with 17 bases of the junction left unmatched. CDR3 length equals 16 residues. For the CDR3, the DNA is TGTGCCAGCAGACATATCCGGGACAGTTCTCCCCTTGAAGCTTTCTTT. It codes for CASRHIRDSSPLEAFF.

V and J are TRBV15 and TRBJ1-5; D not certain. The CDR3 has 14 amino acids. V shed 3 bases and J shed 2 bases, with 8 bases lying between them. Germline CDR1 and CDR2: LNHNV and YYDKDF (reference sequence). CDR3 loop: CATSRDRGNQPQHF. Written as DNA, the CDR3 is TGTGCCACCAGCAGGGACCGCGGCAATCAGCCCCAGCATTTT.

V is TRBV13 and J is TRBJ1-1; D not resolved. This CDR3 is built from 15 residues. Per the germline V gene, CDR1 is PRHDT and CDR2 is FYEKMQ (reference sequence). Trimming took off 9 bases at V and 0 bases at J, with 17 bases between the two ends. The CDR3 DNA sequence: TGTGCCAGTAGTACTCTAAAACCAATGAACACTGAAGCTTTCTTT. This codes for CASSTLKPMNTEAFF.

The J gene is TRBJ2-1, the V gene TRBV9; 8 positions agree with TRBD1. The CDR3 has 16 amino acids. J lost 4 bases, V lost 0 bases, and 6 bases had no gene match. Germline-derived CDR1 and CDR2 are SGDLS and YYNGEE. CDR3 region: CASSVAPGTGYNEQFF. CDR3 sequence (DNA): TGTGCCAGCAGCGTAGCACCCGGGACAGGTTACAATGAGCAGTTCTTC.

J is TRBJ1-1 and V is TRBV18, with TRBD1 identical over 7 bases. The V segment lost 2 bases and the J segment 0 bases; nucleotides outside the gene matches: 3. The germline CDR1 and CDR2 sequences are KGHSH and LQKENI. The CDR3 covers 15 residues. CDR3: CASSPTGQMNTEAFF. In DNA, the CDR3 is TGTGCCAGCTCACCAACGGGACAGATGAACACTGAAGCTTTCTTT.

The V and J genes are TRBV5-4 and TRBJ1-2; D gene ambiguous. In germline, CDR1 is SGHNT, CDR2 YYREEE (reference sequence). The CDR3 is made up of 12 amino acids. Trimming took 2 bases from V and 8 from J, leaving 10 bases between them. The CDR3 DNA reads TGTGCCAGCAGCTTAGGAGGCGGGGGCTACACCTTC. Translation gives CASSLGGGGYTF.

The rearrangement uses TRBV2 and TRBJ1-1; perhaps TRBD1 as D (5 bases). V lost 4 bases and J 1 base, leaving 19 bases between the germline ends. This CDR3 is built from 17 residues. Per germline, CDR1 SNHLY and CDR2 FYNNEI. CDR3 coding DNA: TGTGCCAGCAGTGTGGACCCTCCCCACAGGCGGAACACTGAAGCTTTCTTT. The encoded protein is CASSVDPPHRRNTEAFF.

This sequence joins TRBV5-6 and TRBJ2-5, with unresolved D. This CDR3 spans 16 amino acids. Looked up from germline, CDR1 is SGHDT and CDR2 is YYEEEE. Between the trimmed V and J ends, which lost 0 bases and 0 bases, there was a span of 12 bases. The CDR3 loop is CASSLGTAQYQETQYF. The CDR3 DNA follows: TGTGCCAGCAGCTTGGGAACAGCGCAGTACCAAGAGACCCAGTACTTC. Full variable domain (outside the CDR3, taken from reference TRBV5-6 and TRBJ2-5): DAGVTQSPTHLIKTRGQQVTLRCSPKSGHDTVSWYQQALGQGPQFIFQYYEEEERQRGNFPDRFSGHQFPNYSSELNVNALLLGDSALYLCASSLGTAQYQETQYFGPGTRLLVL.

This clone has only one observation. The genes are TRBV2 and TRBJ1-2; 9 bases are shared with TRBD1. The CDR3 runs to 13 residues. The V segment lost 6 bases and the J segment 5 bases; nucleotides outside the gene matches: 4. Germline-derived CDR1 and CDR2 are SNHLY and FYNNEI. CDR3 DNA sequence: TGTGCCAGCAGCAGAGACAGGGGGTATGGCTACACCTTC. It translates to CASSRDRGYGYTF.

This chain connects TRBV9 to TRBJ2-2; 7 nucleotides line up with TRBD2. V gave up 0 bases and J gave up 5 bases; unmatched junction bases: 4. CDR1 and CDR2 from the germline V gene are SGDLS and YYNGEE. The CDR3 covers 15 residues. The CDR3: CASSVDGRRTGELFF. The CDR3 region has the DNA TGTGCCAGCAGCGTAGACGGGAGGCGAACCGGGGAGCTGTTTTTT.

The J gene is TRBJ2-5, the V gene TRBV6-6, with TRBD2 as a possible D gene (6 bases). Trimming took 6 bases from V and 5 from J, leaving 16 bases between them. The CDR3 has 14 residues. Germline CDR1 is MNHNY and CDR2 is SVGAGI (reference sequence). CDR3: CASSPAGGWETQYF. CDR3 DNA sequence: TGTGCCAGCAGCCCGGCCGGGGGATGGGAGACCCAGTACTTC.

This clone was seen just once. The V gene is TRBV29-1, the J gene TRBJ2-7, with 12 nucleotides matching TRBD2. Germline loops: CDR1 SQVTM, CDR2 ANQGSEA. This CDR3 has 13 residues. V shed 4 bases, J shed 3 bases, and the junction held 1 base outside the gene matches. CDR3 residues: CSVALAGGYEQYF. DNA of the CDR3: TGCAGCGTTGCACTAGCGGGGGGCTACGAGCAGTACTTC.

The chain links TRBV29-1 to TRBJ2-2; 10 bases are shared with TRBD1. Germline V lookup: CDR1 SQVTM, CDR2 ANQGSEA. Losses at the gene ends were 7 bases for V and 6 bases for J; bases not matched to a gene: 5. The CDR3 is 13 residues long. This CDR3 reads CSGGTGESGELFF. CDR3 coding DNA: TGCAGCGGGGGGACAGGGGAATCCGGGGAGCTGTTTTTT.

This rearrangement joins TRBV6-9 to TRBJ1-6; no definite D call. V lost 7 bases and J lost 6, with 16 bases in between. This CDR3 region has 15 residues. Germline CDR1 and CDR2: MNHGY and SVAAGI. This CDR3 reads CASKESVSGNSPLHF. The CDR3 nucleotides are TGTGCCAGCAAGGAGTCGGTATCGGGTAATTCACCCCTCCACTTT.

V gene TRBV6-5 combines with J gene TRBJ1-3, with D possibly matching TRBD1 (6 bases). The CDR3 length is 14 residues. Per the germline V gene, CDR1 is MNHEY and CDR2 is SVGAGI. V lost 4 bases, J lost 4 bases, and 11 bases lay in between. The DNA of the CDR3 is TGTGCCAGCAGTTCCCCCGGGACAGGAAACACCATATATTTT. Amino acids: CASSSPGTGNTIYF.

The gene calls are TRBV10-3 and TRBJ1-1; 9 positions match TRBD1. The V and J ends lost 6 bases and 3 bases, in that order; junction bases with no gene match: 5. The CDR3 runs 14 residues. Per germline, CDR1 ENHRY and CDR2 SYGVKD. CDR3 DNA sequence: TGTGCCATCAGAAGGGACAGGGAGGACACTGAAGCTTTCTTT. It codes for CAIRRDREDTEAFF.